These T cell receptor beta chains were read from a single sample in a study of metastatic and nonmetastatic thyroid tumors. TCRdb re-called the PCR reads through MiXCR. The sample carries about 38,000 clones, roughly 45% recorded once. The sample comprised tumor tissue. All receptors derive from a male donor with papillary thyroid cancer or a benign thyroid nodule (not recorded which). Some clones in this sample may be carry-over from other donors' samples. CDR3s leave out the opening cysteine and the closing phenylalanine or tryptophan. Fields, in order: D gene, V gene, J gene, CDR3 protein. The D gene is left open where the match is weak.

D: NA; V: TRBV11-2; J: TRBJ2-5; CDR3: ASSTQETQY
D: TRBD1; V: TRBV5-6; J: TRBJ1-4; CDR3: ASSMTGGGGEKLF
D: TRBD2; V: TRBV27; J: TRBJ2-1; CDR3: ASSLSGLAGGRGGPYNEQF
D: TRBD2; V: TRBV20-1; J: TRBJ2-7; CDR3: SAPRTSGSSYEQY
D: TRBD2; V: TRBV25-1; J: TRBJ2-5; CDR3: ASSDPAGGVETQY
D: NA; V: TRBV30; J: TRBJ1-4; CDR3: AWRGSVNEKLF
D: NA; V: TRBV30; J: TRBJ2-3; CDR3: AWSVGLRSTDTQY
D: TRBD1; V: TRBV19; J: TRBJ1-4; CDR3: ASGVTGGTEKLF
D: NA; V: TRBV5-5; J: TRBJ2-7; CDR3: ASRSGVSLYEQY
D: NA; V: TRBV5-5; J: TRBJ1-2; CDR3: ASSFVTPGAEGYT
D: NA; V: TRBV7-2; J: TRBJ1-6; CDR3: ASSQRTANNSPLH
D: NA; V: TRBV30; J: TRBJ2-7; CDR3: AWSLLWDNNSYEQY
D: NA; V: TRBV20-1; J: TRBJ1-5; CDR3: SASPYNQPQH
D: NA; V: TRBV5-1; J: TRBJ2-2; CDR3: ASSQLGTGELF
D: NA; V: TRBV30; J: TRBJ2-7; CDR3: AWSVGGHTYEQY
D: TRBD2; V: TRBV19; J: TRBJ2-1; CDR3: ASSIETSGYNEQF
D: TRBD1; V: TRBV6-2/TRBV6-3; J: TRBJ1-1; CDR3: ASSYSTGSAF
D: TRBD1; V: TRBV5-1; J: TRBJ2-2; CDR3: ASSWTGGSTGELF
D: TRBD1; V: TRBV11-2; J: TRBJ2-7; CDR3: ASSLDPGGYEQY
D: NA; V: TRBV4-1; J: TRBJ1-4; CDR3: ASSRWRATNEKLF
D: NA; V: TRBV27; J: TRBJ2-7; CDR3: ASSLSHRTEQY
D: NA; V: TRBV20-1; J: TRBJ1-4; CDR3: SARGRGSTNEKLF
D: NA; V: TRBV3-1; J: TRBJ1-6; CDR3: ASSQDPRGVGYNSPLH
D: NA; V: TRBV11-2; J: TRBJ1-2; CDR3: ASSLDMGLGLGYT
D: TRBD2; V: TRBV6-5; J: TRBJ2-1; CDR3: ASSYPGLAGGTYNEQF
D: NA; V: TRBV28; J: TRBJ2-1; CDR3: ASSLPGVGQF
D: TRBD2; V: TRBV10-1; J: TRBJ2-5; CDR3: ASYGRAGEETQY
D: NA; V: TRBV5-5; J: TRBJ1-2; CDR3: ASSLLWGSDGYT
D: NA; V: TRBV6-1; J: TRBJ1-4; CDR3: ASSEWGEHEKLF
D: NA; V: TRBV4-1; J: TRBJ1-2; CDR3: ASSQEAGGYT
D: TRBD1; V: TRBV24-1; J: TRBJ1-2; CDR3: ATSDLGQGLSYGYT
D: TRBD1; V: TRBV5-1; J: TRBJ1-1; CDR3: ASSQGAGNTEAF
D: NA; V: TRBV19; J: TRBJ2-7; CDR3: ASSIQISYEQY
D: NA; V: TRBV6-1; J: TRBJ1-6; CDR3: ASSFPFYNSPLH
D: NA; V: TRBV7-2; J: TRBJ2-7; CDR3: ASSPPAYEQY
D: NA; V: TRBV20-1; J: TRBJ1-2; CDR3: SARDGGVGGYT
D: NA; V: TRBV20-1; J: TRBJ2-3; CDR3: SAHDGTSTDTQY
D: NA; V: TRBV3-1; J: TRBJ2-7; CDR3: ASSDTRDFSY
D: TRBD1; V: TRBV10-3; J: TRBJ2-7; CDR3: AISESQGQGPYEQY
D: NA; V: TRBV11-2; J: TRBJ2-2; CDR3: ASSLGLATRVTGELF
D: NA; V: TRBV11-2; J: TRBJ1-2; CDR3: ASSLGHLNYGYT
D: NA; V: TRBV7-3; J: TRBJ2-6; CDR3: ASSLPGPASEANVLT
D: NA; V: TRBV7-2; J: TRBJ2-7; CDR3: ASSLFRGTYEQY
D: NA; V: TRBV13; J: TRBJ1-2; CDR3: ASSRGHNLYGYT
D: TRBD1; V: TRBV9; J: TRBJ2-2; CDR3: ASSLSGTANTGELF
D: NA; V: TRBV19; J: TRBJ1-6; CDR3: ASSGAGENSPLH
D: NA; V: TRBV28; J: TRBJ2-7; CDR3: ASGRGRVYEQY
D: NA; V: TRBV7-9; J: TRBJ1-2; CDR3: ASSPPGTLEGYT
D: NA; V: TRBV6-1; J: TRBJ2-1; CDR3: ASSEDSPNEQF
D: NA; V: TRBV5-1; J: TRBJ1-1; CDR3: ASSLGTKWDTEAF
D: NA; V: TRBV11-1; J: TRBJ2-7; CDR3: ASSLVGPTSRYEQY
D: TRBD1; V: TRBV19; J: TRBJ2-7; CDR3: ASSKGQAYEQY
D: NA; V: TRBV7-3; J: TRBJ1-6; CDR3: ASSLGQLNSPLH
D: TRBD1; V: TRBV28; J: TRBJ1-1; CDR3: ASTAPGTENTEAF
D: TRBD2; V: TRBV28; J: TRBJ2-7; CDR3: ASSLWGSASGSTYEQY
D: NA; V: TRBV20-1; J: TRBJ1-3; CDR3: SARDQEGTRNTIY
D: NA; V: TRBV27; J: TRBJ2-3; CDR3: ASSLLATFSTDTQY
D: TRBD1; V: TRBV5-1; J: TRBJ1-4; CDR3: ASSLVQGANEKLF
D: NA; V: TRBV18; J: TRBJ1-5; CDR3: ASPWRNDPNQPQH